This is a list of T cell receptor beta chains from one sample in a study of T cell responses to AZD1222 COVID-19 vaccine. Profiling relied on immunoSEQ multiplex PCR, and the TCRdb table lists in-frame clones only, not all of them. The profile covers about 150,000 clones, with about nine tenths appearing a single time and under 20% taken by the ten largest. The material was peripheral blood, obtained on day 0 of AZD1222 vaccination. All receptors derive from an adult in good health. The conserved cysteine and the conserved F or W are not part of the CDR3 here. The D gene is left open where the match is weak. Not all rows give a size; the values are once, few, many and, for expanded clones, a class.

v_call,clone_size,d_call,cdr3_aa
TRBV19,-,-,ASSYWGNYGYT
TRBV5-5,once,-,ASSLSGGYSEKLF
TRBV9,-,-,ASSITGSSEQY
TRBV27,-,-,ASSLTPRGTEAF
TRBV6-5,-,TRBD1,ASNRGLTAF
TRBV9,-,-,ASSPGTLQADTQY
TRBV9,-,TRBD2,ASSSVGLGLAGANEQF
TRBV6-9,-,-,ASSSDPATNEKLF
TRBV7-8,-,-,ASSAWDVAELYEQY
TRBV7-3,few,-,ASSPNQGVYGYT
TRBV2,-,TRBD1,ASTEFGQGAAYEQY
TRBV2,-,TRBD1,ASSILRQGATNEKLF
TRBV19,-,-,ASSIYGSQETQY
TRBV5-5,-,-,ASSLEQLVTGELF
TRBV28,-,-,ASKSLHGRIEGTEAF
TRBV5-5,-,-,ASSFSQYYEQY
TRBV19,-,-,ASSIARGGHGNTIY
TRBV5-6,-,-,ASSQGRDNQPQH
TRBV4-1,-,TRBD2,ASRQNFGGAGLDTQY
TRBV2,-,TRBD1,ASTLTGGPSSYEQY
TRBV24-1,-,-,ATRGLFEEAF
TRBV7-9,once,-,ASSLELGEKLF
TRBV5-6,-,-,ATRNRDYGEQY
TRBV5-8,once,-,ASTNLLRGSGNQPQH
TRBV4-1,-,TRBD2,ASSHSPPRGGEDTQY
TRBV5-1,-,-,ASSSQLDTGELF
TRBV7-2,-,TRBD1,ASSAGTGRFEKLF
TRBV5-6,-,-,ASSLGTINQPQH
TRBV11-3,-,-,ASSLDRFGGLF
TRBV5-1,-,TRBD2,ASSLAGGPSDEQF
TRBV6-5,-,-,ASLPGTTGSPLH
TRBV3-1/TRBV3-2,-,-,ASSHGGSPNTEAF
TRBV10-3,-,-,AISGLATYAEAF
TRBV6-5,-,TRBD2,ASLWSSGDTQY
TRBV7-3,-,-,ASSDFGLYNEQF
TRBV5-1,-,-,ASSLEPGNTEAF
TRBV28,few,-,ASGVGAMNTEAF
TRBV6-5,-,-,ASSYFGGYT
TRBV6-4,-,TRBD1,ASSLGTVLKELF
TRBV7-9,once,-,ASSLVMDSLGTDTQY
TRBV12-3/TRBV12-4,-,-,ASRIRTEAF
TRBV4-1,-,-,ASSPPSRGDSYEQY
TRBV5-5,-,TRBD1,ASRVYGTVDEKLF
TRBV5-6,-,-,ASSAVGYDTEAF
TRBV27,-,-,ASSSPTGPRGTEAF